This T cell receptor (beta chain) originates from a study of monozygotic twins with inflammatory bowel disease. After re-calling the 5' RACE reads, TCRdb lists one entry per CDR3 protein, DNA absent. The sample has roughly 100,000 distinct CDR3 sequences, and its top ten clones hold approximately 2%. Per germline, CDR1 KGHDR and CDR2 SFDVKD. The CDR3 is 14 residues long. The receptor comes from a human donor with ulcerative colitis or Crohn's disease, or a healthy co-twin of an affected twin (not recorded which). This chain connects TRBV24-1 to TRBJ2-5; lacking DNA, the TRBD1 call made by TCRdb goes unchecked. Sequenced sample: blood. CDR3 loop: CATSEFDRGETQYF.